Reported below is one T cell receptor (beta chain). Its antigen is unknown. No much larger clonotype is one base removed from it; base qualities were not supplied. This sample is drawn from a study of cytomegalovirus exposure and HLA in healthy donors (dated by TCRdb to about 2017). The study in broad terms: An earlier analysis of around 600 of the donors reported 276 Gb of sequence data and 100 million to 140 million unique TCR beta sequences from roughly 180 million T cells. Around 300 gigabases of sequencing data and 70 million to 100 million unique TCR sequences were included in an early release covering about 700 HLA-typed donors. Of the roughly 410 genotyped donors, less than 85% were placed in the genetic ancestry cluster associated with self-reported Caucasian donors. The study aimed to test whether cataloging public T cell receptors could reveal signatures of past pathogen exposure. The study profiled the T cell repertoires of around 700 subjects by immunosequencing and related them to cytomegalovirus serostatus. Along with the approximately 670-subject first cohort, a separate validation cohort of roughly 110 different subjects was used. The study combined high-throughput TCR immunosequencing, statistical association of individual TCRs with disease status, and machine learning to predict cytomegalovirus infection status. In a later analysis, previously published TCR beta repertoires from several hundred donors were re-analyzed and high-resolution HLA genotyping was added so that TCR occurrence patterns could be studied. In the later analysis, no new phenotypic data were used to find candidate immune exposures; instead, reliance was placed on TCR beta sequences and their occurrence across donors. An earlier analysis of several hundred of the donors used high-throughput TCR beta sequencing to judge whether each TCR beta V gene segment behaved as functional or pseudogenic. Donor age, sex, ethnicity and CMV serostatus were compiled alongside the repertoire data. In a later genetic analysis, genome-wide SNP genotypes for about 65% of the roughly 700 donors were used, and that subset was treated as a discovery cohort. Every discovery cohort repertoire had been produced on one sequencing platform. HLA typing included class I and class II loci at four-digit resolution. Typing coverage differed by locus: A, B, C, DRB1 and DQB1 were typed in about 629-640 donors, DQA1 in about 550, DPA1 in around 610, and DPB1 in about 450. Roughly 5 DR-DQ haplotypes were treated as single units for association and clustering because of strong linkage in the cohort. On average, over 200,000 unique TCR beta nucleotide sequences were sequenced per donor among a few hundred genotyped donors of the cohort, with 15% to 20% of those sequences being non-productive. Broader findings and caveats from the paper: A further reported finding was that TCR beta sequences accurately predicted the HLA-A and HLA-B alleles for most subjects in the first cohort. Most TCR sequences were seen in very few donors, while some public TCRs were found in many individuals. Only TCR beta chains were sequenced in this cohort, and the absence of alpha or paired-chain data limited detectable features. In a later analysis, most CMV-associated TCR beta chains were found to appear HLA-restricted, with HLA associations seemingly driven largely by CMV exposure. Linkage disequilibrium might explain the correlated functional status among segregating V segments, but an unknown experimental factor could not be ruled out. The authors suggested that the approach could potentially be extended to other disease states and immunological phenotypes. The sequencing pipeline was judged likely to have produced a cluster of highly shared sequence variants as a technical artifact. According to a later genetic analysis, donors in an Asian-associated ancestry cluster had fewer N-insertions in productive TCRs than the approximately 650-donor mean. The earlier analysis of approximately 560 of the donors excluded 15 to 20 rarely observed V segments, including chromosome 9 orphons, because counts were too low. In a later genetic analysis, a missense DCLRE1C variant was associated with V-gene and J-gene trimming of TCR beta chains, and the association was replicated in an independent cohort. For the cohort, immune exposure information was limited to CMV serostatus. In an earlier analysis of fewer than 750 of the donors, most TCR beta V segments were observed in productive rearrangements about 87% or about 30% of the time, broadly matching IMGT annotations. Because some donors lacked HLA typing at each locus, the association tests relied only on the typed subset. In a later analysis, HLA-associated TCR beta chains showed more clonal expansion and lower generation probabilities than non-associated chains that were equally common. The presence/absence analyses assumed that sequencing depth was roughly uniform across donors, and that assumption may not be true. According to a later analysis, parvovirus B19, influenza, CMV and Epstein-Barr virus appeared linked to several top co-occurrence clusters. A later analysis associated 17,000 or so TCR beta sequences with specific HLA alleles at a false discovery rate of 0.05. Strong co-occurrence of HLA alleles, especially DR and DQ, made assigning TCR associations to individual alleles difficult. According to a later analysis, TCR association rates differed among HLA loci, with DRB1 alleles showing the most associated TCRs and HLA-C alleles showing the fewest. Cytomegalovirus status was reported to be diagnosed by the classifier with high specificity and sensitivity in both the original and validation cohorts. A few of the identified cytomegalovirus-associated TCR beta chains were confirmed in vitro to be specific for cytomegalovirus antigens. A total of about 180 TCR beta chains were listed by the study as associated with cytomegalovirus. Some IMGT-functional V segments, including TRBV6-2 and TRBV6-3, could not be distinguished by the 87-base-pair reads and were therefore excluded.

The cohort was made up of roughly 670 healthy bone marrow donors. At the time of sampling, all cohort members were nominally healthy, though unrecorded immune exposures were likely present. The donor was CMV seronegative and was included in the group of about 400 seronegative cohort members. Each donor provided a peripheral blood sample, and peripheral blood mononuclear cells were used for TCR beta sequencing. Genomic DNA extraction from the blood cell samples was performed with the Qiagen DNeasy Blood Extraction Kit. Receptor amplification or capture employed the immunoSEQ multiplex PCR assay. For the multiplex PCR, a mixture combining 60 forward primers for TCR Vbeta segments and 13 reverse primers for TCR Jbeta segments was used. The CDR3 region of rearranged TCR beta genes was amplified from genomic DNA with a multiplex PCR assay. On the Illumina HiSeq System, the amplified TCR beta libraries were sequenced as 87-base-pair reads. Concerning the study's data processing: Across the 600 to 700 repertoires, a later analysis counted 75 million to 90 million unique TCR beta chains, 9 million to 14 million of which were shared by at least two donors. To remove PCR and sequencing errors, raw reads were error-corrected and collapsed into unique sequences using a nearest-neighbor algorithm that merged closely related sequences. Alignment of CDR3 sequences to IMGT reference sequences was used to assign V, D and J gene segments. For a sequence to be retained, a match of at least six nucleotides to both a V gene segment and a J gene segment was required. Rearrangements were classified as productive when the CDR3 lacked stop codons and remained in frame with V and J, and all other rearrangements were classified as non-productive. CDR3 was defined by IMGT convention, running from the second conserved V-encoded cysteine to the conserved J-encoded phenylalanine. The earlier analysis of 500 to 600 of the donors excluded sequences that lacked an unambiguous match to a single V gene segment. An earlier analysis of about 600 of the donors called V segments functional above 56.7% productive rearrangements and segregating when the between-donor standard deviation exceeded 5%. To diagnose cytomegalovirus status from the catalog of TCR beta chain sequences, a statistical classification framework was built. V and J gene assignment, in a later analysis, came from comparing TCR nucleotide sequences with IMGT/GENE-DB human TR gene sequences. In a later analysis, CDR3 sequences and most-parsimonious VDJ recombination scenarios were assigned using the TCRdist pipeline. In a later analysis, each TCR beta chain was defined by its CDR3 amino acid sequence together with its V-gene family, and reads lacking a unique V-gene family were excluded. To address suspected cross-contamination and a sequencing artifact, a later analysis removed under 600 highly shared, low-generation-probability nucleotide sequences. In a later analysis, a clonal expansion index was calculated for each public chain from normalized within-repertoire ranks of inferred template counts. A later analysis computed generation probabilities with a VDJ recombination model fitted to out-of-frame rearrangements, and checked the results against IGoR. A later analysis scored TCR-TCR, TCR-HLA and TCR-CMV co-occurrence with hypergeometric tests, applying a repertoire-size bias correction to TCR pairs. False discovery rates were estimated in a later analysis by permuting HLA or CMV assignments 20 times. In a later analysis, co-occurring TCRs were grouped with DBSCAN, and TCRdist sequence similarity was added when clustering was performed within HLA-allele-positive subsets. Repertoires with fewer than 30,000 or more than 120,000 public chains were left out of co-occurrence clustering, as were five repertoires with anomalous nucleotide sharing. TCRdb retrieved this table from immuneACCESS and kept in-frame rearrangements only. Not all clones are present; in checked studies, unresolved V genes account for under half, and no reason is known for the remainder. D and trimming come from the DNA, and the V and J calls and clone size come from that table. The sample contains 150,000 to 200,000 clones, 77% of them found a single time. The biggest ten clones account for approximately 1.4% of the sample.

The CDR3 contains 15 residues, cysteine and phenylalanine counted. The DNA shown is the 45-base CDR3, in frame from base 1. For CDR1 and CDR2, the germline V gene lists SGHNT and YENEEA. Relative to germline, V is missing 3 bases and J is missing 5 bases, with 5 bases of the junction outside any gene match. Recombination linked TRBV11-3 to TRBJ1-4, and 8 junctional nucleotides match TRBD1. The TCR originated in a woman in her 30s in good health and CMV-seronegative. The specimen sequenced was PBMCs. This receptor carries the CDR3 CASSLDRVINEKLFF. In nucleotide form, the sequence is TGTGCCAGCAGCTTGGACAGGGTGATCAATGAAAAACTGTTTTTT.